Presented here are 26 T cell receptor beta chains from one specimen sequenced in a study of blood T cell repertoires in COVID-19. Libraries were prepared by immunoSEQ multiplex PCR; TCRdb keeps only in-frame clonotypes and omits some of them. The sample lists 100,000 to 150,000 clones; 84% were seen once. The specimen sequenced was peripheral blood. Receptors were obtained from a man in his fifties or sixties with acute or convalescent COVID-19.

The rearrangement links TRBV9 to TRBJ1-2; D perhaps matches TRBD1 (6 bases). CDR1 is SGDLS, CDR2 YYNGEE, per germline. Between the trimmed V and J ends, which lost 4 bases and 4 bases, there was a span of 11 bases. This CDR3 region has 13 residues. CDR3 in DNA: TGTGCCAGCAGCTCCACAGGGTCCTATGGCTACACCTTC. It yields the protein CASSSTGSYGYTF.

This clone was seen more than once but under ten times. The chain combines TRBV25-1 with TRBJ2-7; TRBD2 is a possible D gene (6 bases). V lost 1 base, J lost 6 bases, and 13 bases lay in between. CDR3 length equals 14 residues. Germline V lookup: CDR1 MGHDK, CDR2 SYGVNS. The CDR3 DNA follows: TGTGCCAGCAGTGAATCCCGGGTGGGGGGCGAGCAGTACTTC. Its protein product is CASSESRVGGEQYF.

V usage is TRBV2 and J usage is TRBJ2-3; 10 bases line up with TRBD1. Germline V CDR1 and CDR2: SNHLY, FYNNEI. V shed 9 bases, J shed 4 bases, and the junction held 4 bases outside the gene matches. This CDR3 spans 13 amino acids. CDR3 in amino acids: CARETGGPDTQYF. The CDR3 DNA reads TGTGCCAGGGAGACAGGGGGCCCAGATACGCAGTATTTT.

The chain employs TRBV7-3 and TRBJ2-2, with 10 nucleotides matching TRBD2. The germline V gene has CDR1 SGHTA and CDR2 FQGTGA. V was pared by 5 bases and J by 2 bases, with 2 bases of the junction left unmatched. This CDR3 has 15 residues. The CDR3 DNA reads TGTGCCAGCAGCGTAGCGGGGGGTAACACCGGGGAGCTGTTTTTT. This sequence encodes CASSVAGGNTGELFF.

The chain carries TRBV11-2 and TRBJ2-7; 10 nucleotides agree with TRBD1. The CDR3 consists of 15 residues. V shed 3 bases, J shed 3 bases, and the junction held 5 bases outside the gene matches. From germline, CDR1 is SGHAT and CDR2 FQNNGV. The CDR3 bases are TGTGCCAGCAGCTTCGGGACAGGGGAGGGCTACGAGCAGTACTTC. It is translated as CASSFGTGEGYEQYF.

V and J are TRBV7-2 and TRBJ2-5, with 13 bases that match TRBD2. V lost 5 bases to trimming and J lost 4 bases; unmatched junction nucleotides: 4. In germline, CDR1 is SGHTA, CDR2 FQGNSA. This CDR3 has 15 amino acids. The CDR3 sequence is CASSLTSGRGETQYF. CDR3 coding DNA: TGTGCCAGCAGCCTCACTAGCGGGAGGGGAGAGACCCAGTACTTC.

This clone was counted a few times. Other DNA sequences of this sample code for an identical CDR3. The chain joins TRBV6-5 to TRBJ2-7, with 8 bases fitting TRBD1. V shed 5 bases and J 1 base; nucleotides not matched to a gene: 1. The CDR3 runs 13 residues. The germline gives CDR1 MNHEY, CDR2 SVGAGI. CDR3 bases: TGTGCCAGCAGTAGGACAGGGTCCTACGAGCAGTACTTC. Its protein product is CASSRTGSYEQYF.

This chain links TRBV19 with TRBJ1-5; D possibly corresponds to TRBD1 (6 bases). Germline V lookup: CDR1 LNHDA, CDR2 SQIVND (reference sequence). The V end lost 8 bases, the J end lost 6 bases, and 17 bases lay between the germline ends. CDR3 length equals 14 residues. CDR3 residues: CASCRQGGGQPQHF. CDR3 coding DNA: TGTGCCAGTTGTCGCCAGGGAGGGGGTCAGCCCCAGCATTTT.

This clone occurred a few times. The chain has TRBV19 and TRBJ2-7; 8 positions agree with TRBD1. CDR1 and CDR2 (germline): LNHDA, SQIVND (reference sequence). J gave up 1 base and V 6 bases, and 5 bases lay outside the gene matches. CDR3 length equals 14 residues. The CDR3 is CASSPGQESYEQYF. Written as DNA, the CDR3 is TGTGCCAGTAGCCCGGGACAGGAATCCTACGAGCAGTACTTC.

This clone occurred once. V and J are TRBV4-2 and TRBJ2-7; TRBD2 is a possible D gene (6 bases). Deletions cut 3 bases from V and 7 bases from J, with 10 bases between. This CDR3 comprises 12 residues. Germline V gives CDR1 LGHNA, CDR2 YNFKEQ. The CDR3 DNA is TGTGCCAGCAGCCAGGGTGCGGGGGAGCAGTACTTC. The encoded protein is CASSQGAGEQYF.

The chain joins TRBV27 to TRBJ1-2, with TRBD1 matching over 9 bases. This CDR3 is 13 amino acids long. Trimming removed 7 bases from V and 7 bases from J; junction bases left unmatched: 7. Per germline, CDR1 MNHEY and CDR2 SMNVEV (reference sequence). CDR3 in amino acids: CASKGTGSGGYTF. Written as DNA, the CDR3 is TGTGCCAGCAAAGGGACAGGGAGTGGTGGCTACACCTTC.

The gene calls are TRBV7-2 and TRBJ2-7; maybe TRBD1 (6 bases). This CDR3 contains 16 residues. The germline V gene encodes CDR1 SGHTA and CDR2 FQGNSA. V was clipped by 5 bases and J by 2 bases, with 19 bases between them. This CDR3 reads CASSPRTDRRPYEQYF. Here the CDR3 DNA reads TGTGCCAGCAGCCCAAGGACAGATAGAAGGCCCTACGAGCAGTACTTC. The full variable domain, in which reference TRBV7-2 and TRBJ2-7 provide the parts outside the CDR3, is GAGVSQSPSNKVTEKGKDVELRCDPISGHTALYWYRQSLGQGLEFLIYFQGNSAPDKSGLPSDRFSAERTGGSVSTLTIQRTQQEDSAVYLCASSPRTDRRPYEQYFGPGTRLTVT.

V and J are TRBV10-3 and TRBJ1-1; D ambiguous. CDR3 size: 14 residues. V lost 6 bases and J lost 2, with 13 bases in between. The germline gives CDR1 ENHRY, CDR2 SYGVKD. The CDR3 coding sequence is TGTGCCATCAGGGAGCGGGTTGGCAACACTGAAGCTTTCTTT. Amino acid sequence: CAIRERVGNTEAFF.

The gene calls are TRBV19 and TRBJ2-1; tentatively, D is TRBD2 (6 bases). The germline V gene has CDR1 LNHDA and CDR2 SQIVND (reference sequence). Trimming took 3 bases from V and 9 from J, leaving 12 bases between them. This CDR3 is built from 13 residues. The CDR3 spells CASSIQRVGEQFF. CDR3 coding DNA: TGTGCCAGTAGTATTCAGCGGGTTGGTGAGCAGTTCTTC.

The J gene is TRBJ2-7, the V gene TRBV6-5, with D tentatively TRBD1 (6 bases). The CDR3 is made up of 14 amino acids. Trimming left V 2 bases short and J 7 bases short, with 15 bases between. Germline lookup yields CDR1 MNHEY and CDR2 SVGAGI. This chain's CDR3 is CASSYGQRPTEQYF. The CDR3 coding sequence is TGTGCCAGCAGTTACGGACAGAGACCTACGGAGCAGTACTTC.

The chain has TRBV11-2 and TRBJ1-2; no clear D gene. The germline V gene has CDR1 SGHAT and CDR2 FQNNGV. This CDR3 is built from 12 residues. Trimming took 2 bases from V and 2 from J, leaving 3 bases between them. The CDR3 DNA is TGTGCCAGCAGCTTACGGAACTATGGCTACACCTTC. Protein sequence: CASSLRNYGYTF. Supplemented by reference TRBV11-2 and TRBJ1-2, the full variable domain reads EAGVAQSPRYKIIEKRQSVAFWCNPISGHATLYWYQQILGQGPKLLIQFQNNGVVDDSQLPKDRFSAERLKGVDSTLKIQPAKLEDSAVYLCASSLRNYGYTFGSGTRLTVV.

This clone was recorded a few times. V and J are TRBV3-1 (or the pseudogene TRBV3-2) and TRBJ1-4; 9 bases are shared with TRBD1. Looked up from germline, CDR1 is LGHDT and CDR2 is YNNKEL (reference sequence). This CDR3 is built from 15 residues. V was clipped by 4 bases and J by 0 bases; unmatched bases: 0. Here the CDR3 reads CASSRTGATNEKLFF. The CDR3 coding sequence is TGTGCCAGCAGCCGGACAGGGGCAACTAATGAAAAACTGTTTTTT.

V and J are TRBV27 and TRBJ1-5; D may be TRBD1 (6 bases). This CDR3 has 14 amino acids. V dropped 3 bases and J dropped 7 bases, with 13 bases sitting between them. Germline CDR1 MNHEY, CDR2 SMNVEV (reference sequence). The CDR3 DNA reads as TGTGCCAGCAGTTTGCAGGGGCAGGGGCAGCCCCAGCATTTT. It encodes CASSLQGQGQPQHF.

In nucleotides, the CDR3 is TGTGCCACTAGACAGGGGGCGAACACTGAAGCTTTCTTT. Protein product: CATRQGANTEAFF. V usage is TRBV24-1 and J usage is TRBJ1-1; 10 bases fit TRBD1. This CDR3 region has 13 residues. The junction had 2 bases not matched to a gene; V was cut back by 10 bases and J by 1 base. Germline V CDR1 and CDR2: KGHDR, SFDVKD.

This chain links TRBV7-2 with TRBJ1-2; 8 bases are shared with TRBD1. Germline V gives CDR1 SGHTA, CDR2 FQGNSA. The CDR3 is 15 residues long. Unmatched junction bases numbered 3, after V lost 3 bases and J lost 0 bases. The CDR3 DNA reads as TGTGCCAGCAGCTTTCAGACAGGGGCTAACTATGGCTACACCTTC. Encoded protein: CASSFQTGANYGYTF.

The rearrangement links TRBV11-2 to TRBJ2-7; 10 positions agree with TRBD1. Germline V gives CDR1 SGHAT, CDR2 FQNNGV. J gave up 6 bases and V 5 bases, and 7 bases lay outside the gene matches. The CDR3 totals 14 residues. CDR3: CASSTTGTGAEQYF. The CDR3 nucleotides are TGTGCCAGCAGCACCACCGGGACAGGGGCCGAGCAGTACTTC.

This chain joins TRBV6-5 and TRBJ1-2; D ambiguous. This CDR3 is 14 amino acids long. Germline V gene data show CDR1 as MNHEY and CDR2 as SVGAGI. V lost 0 bases and J lost 8, with 13 bases in between. CDR3 in amino acids: CASSYSTRTGGYTF. The CDR3 DNA sequence: TGTGCCAGCAGTTACTCGACCCGGACGGGGGGCTACACCTTC.

The chain recombines TRBV1 with TRBJ2-3; the D call of TRBD2 is as the table states it, not checked on the DNA. TRBV1 is designated a pseudogene. The CDR3 loop spans 16 amino acids. The CDR3 region has the DNA TGCACCAGCAGCACCGGGACTAGCGGTCGGAGCGATACGCAGTATTTT. Protein sequence: CTSSTGTSGRSDTQYF.

CDR3: CASRAPGTGAGEQYF. CDR3 in DNA: TGTGCCAGCAGGGCCCCCGGGACAGGGGCTGGGGAGCAGTACTTC. This chain joins TRBV28 and TRBJ2-7; 10 positions agree with TRBD1. This CDR3 is 15 amino acids long. CDR1 and CDR2 (germline): MDHEN, SYDVKM. J was trimmed by 7 bases and V by 6 bases; bases with no gene match: 12.

This clone has only a few counts. The chain uses TRBV3-1 (or the pseudogene TRBV3-2) and TRBJ1-6, with unresolved D. CDR1 and CDR2 from the germline V gene are LGHDT and YNNKEL (reference sequence). CDR3 length: 14 amino acids. V was clipped by 2 bases and J by 5 bases, with 7 bases between them. Here the CDR3 reads CASSQRQDNSPLHF. The CDR3 region has the DNA TGTGCCAGCAGCCAAAGGCAGGATAATTCACCCCTCCACTTT.

This clone was observed a handful of times. The chain links TRBV27 to TRBJ1-6, with unresolved D. V lost 6 bases, J lost 9 bases, and 21 bases lay in between. The CDR3 sequence is 16 residues long. Germline V CDR1 and CDR2: MNHEY, SMNVEV (reference sequence). In DNA, the CDR3 is TGTGCCAGCAGGCTCGCCGGGTGGGAGGGAGGTTCACCCCTCCACTTT. Amino acid sequence: CASRLAGWEGGSPLHF.